This is a list of T cell receptor beta chains from one sample in a study of human T cells and chemical hapten exposure. TCRdb redid the calling of the RACE reads with MiXCR, one entry per CDR3 protein. Here the sample spans approximately 97,000 distinct CDR3 sequences, 9.5% to 12% being singletons. Sequencing used whole blood, obtained in connection with sensitization to the hapten diphenylcyclopropenone (DPC). The receptors here all came from a woman in her thirties or forties with alopecia areata. Some clones in this sample may be carry-over from other donors' samples. Each CDR3 is given with its conserved first and last residue. Each record gives: clone size, V gene, D gene, J gene, CDR3 DNA, CDR3 protein. A D gene is named only where the DNA matches it firmly. Where a row states a size, it is once, few, many or the class of an expanded clone; other rows omit it.

abundance: few
v_gene: TRBV7-2
d_gene: .
j_gene: TRBJ1-2
CDR3nt: TGTGCCAGCAGCTTAGAATACGGACAACCCTATGGCTACACCTTC
CDR3aa: CASSLEYGQPYGYTF

abundance: many
v_gene: TRBV4-3
d_gene: .
j_gene: TRBJ2-3
CDR3nt: TGCGCCAGCAGCCAGGGACACGGGACAACTAGCACAGATACGCAGTATTTT
CDR3aa: CASSQGHGTTSTDTQYF

abundance: many
v_gene: TRBV4-2
d_gene: TRBD1
j_gene: TRBJ1-2
CDR3nt: TGTGCCAGCAGCCAAGAAGGGACAGTCTCGAACTATGGCTACACCTTC
CDR3aa: CASSQEGTVSNYGYTF

abundance: .
v_gene: TRBV6-2/TRBV6-3
d_gene: TRBD2
j_gene: TRBJ2-1
CDR3nt: TGTGCCAGCAGCGCGGGGCTAGCGGGAGGGCCGACCTACAATGAGCAGTTCTTC
CDR3aa: CASSAGLAGGPTYNEQFF

abundance: many
v_gene: TRBV19
d_gene: TRBD2
j_gene: TRBJ2-2
CDR3nt: TGTGCCAGTAGTCCGGGACTAGCGGGGGGATTCAACACCGGGGAGCTGTTTTTT
CDR3aa: CASSPGLAGGFNTGELFF

abundance: .
v_gene: TRBV15
d_gene: TRBD2
j_gene: TRBJ2-1
CDR3nt: TGTGCCACCAGCAGATCCGGGACTAGCGGGAGGTCGGATAATGAGCAGTTCTTC
CDR3aa: CATSRSGTSGRSDNEQFF

abundance: few
v_gene: TRBV20-1
d_gene: .
j_gene: TRBJ1-5
CDR3nt: TGCAGTGCTAGAGATAGGAGGGGCACGAGCAATCAGCCCCAGCATTTT
CDR3aa: CSARDRRGTSNQPQHF

abundance: .
v_gene: TRBV4-2
d_gene: TRBD1
j_gene: TRBJ1-4
CDR3nt: TGTGCCAGCAGCCCGGGACAGGGACCCGAAAAACTGTTTTTT
CDR3aa: CASSPGQGPEKLFF

abundance: .
v_gene: TRBV6-2/TRBV6-3
d_gene: .
j_gene: TRBJ2-1
CDR3nt: TGTGCCAGCACACCCCTCGGGCACAGCGATTACAATGAGCAGTTCTTC
CDR3aa: CASTPLGHSDYNEQFF

abundance: .
v_gene: TRBV27
d_gene: .
j_gene: TRBJ2-7
CDR3nt: TGTGCCAGCAGTTTATCGCGGGGGCGGTACGAGCAGTACTTC
CDR3aa: CASSLSRGRYEQYF

abundance: many
v_gene: TRBV5-1
d_gene: TRBD1
j_gene: TRBJ1-4
CDR3nt: TGCGCCAGCAGCTGGTGGACAGGGCTTGCAACTAATGAAAAACTGTTTTTT
CDR3aa: CASSWWTGLATNEKLFF

abundance: .
v_gene: TRBV28
d_gene: TRBD1
j_gene: TRBJ1-3
CDR3nt: TGTGCCAGCAGTAGGACAGGGGTCGGGAGAAACACCATATATTTT
CDR3aa: CASSRTGVGRNTIYF

abundance: many
v_gene: TRBV5-8
d_gene: .
j_gene: TRBJ1-1
CDR3nt: TGTGCCAGCAGTCCCGACAGTTACACTGAAGCTTTCTTT
CDR3aa: CASSPDSYTEAFF

abundance: .
v_gene: TRBV6-5
d_gene: .
j_gene: TRBJ1-2
CDR3nt: TGTGCCAGCAGTTATCGCGGCAGGGTTTATGGCTACACCTTC
CDR3aa: CASSYRGRVYGYTF

abundance: .
v_gene: TRBV24-1
d_gene: TRBD2
j_gene: TRBJ2-1
CDR3nt: TGTGCCACCAGTGGTCGCGGGAGGGCCGATGAGCAGTTCTTC
CDR3aa: CATSGRGRADEQFF

abundance: few
v_gene: TRBV6-6
d_gene: .
j_gene: TRBJ2-5
CDR3nt: TGTGCCAGCAACCTGGGAGCGGTGGAGACCCAGTACTTC
CDR3aa: CASNLGAVETQYF

abundance: few
v_gene: TRBV11-3
d_gene: .
j_gene: TRBJ2-1
CDR3nt: TGTGCCAGCAGCTTAGAAGGCAATGAGCAGTTCTTC
CDR3aa: CASSLEGNEQFF

abundance: few
v_gene: TRBV4-1
d_gene: .
j_gene: TRBJ1-2
CDR3nt: TGCGCCAGCAGCCCCTCCGGACCCAACTATGGCTACACCTTC
CDR3aa: CASSPSGPNYGYTF

abundance: many
v_gene: TRBV5-1
d_gene: .
j_gene: TRBJ2-1
CDR3nt: TGCGCCAGCAGCTTACAAACTAGTAGCTCCTACAATGAGCAGTTCTTC
CDR3aa: CASSLQTSSSYNEQFF

abundance: many
v_gene: TRBV28
d_gene: .
j_gene: TRBJ2-7
CDR3nt: TGTGCCAGCAGTTTAATCAGCAGTAACTCCTACGAGCAGTACTTC
CDR3aa: CASSLISSNSYEQYF

abundance: many
v_gene: TRBV20-1
d_gene: .
j_gene: TRBJ1-2
CDR3nt: TGCAGTGCTAGTAGGCGCGGGGAAGGCGGGAGCTACACCTTC
CDR3aa: CSASRRGEGGSYTF

abundance: .
v_gene: TRBV20-1
d_gene: .
j_gene: TRBJ2-4
CDR3nt: TGCAGTGCCAGGGCCCCGATGGGAGCCAAAAACATTCAGTACTTC
CDR3aa: CSARAPMGAKNIQYF

abundance: few
v_gene: TRBV29-1
d_gene: .
j_gene: TRBJ2-1
CDR3nt: TGCAGCGTTGACGGACAGCTATACAATGAGCAGTTCTTC
CDR3aa: CSVDGQLYNEQFF

abundance: .
v_gene: TRBV7-9
d_gene: .
j_gene: TRBJ2-7
CDR3nt: TGTGCCAGCAGCTTGTCGATGACCAGATACCCCTACGAGCAGTACTTC
CDR3aa: CASSLSMTRYPYEQYF

abundance: .
v_gene: TRBV28
d_gene: TRBD2
j_gene: TRBJ2-7
CDR3nt: TGTGCCAGCAGTTTATTTGGGCTAGCGGGAGCCTACGAGCAGTACTTC
CDR3aa: CASSLFGLAGAYEQYF

abundance: many
v_gene: TRBV6-1
d_gene: .
j_gene: TRBJ2-7
CDR3nt: TGTGCCAGCAGGAGCCTTCGGGACCCGCGAGACGAGCAGTACTTC
CDR3aa: CASRSLRDPRDEQYF

abundance: many
v_gene: TRBV10-3
d_gene: TRBD2
j_gene: TRBJ2-1
CDR3nt: TGTGCCATCAGTGACTCGGGAGGTTCCTACAATGAGCAGTTCTTC
CDR3aa: CAISDSGGSYNEQFF

abundance: few
v_gene: TRBV28
d_gene: TRBD1
j_gene: TRBJ2-5
CDR3nt: TGTGCCACATCCCAGGGGGCCATTCAGCAGACCCAGTACTTC
CDR3aa: CATSQGAIQQTQYF

abundance: .
v_gene: TRBV7-2
d_gene: .
j_gene: TRBJ1-5
CDR3nt: TGTGCCAGCAGCTTAGACGCGCGACAGCTTAGCAATCAGCCCCAGCATTTT
CDR3aa: CASSLDARQLSNQPQHF

abundance: many
v_gene: TRBV6-2/TRBV6-3
d_gene: TRBD2
j_gene: TRBJ2-3
CDR3nt: TGTGCCAGCAGTTACTCGCCTAGCGGGGTAGATACGCAGTATTTT
CDR3aa: CASSYSPSGVDTQYF

abundance: many
v_gene: TRBV6-2/TRBV6-3
d_gene: .
j_gene: TRBJ2-3
CDR3nt: TGTGCCAGCTTGCGAGGGGGAGCCACAGATACGCAGTATTTT
CDR3aa: CASLRGGATDTQYF

abundance: .
v_gene: TRBV7-3
d_gene: TRBD2
j_gene: TRBJ2-1
CDR3nt: TGTGCCAGCAGCTTAAGACCCGCTGGCGGGGGTAATGAGCAGTTCTTC
CDR3aa: CASSLRPAGGGNEQFF

abundance: .
v_gene: TRBV14
d_gene: .
j_gene: TRBJ1-3
CDR3nt: TGTGCCAGCAGCCAAAAGCGGGGGCCTGGAAACACCATATATTTT
CDR3aa: CASSQKRGPGNTIYF

abundance: .
v_gene: TRBV10-3
d_gene: .
j_gene: TRBJ2-2
CDR3nt: TGTGCCATCGGGCAGGTATTGGCCGGGGAGCTGTTTTTT
CDR3aa: CAIGQVLAGELFF

abundance: .
v_gene: TRBV6-1
d_gene: TRBD1
j_gene: TRBJ2-2
CDR3nt: TGTGCCAGCAGCCGAGACAGGGGCTCAGGTGGTGTGGAGCTGTTTTTT
CDR3aa: CASSRDRGSGGVELFF

abundance: many
v_gene: TRBV4-2
d_gene: .
j_gene: TRBJ1-4
CDR3nt: TGTGCCAGCAGCCAAGGGAGCAATGAAAAACTGTTTTTT
CDR3aa: CASSQGSNEKLFF

abundance: few
v_gene: TRBV7-3
d_gene: TRBD2
j_gene: TRBJ2-1
CDR3nt: TGTGCCAGCAGCTTAACAGGACTAGCAGGAGATGAGCAGTTCTTC
CDR3aa: CASSLTGLAGDEQFF

abundance: .
v_gene: TRBV4-3
d_gene: TRBD2
j_gene: TRBJ2-3
CDR3nt: TGCGCCAGCAGCCAAGAATCCGCGGCACTCCGAGTGGCTAGCGGGGGGGCAGATACGCAGTATTTT
CDR3aa: CASSQESAALRVASGGADTQYF

abundance: .
v_gene: TRBV11-2
d_gene: .
j_gene: TRBJ2-7
CDR3nt: TGTGCCAGCAGCTTAAGGAGGTCTGAGCAGTACTTC
CDR3aa: CASSLRRSEQYF

abundance: .
v_gene: TRBV28
d_gene: TRBD2
j_gene: TRBJ2-2
CDR3nt: TGTGCCAGCAGGACTAGCGGGAGTCCCTGGCGGGCCGGGGAGCTGTTTTTT
CDR3aa: CASRTSGSPWRAGELFF

abundance: few
v_gene: TRBV20-1
d_gene: .
j_gene: TRBJ1-1
CDR3nt: TGCAGTGCTAGAGACTGGACCCGGGCGAACACTGAAGCTTTCTTT
CDR3aa: CSARDWTRANTEAFF

abundance: many
v_gene: TRBV7-2
d_gene: TRBD1
j_gene: TRBJ1-2
CDR3nt: TGTGCCAGCAGCGTGGGACAGTTAGTTGGCTACACCTTC
CDR3aa: CASSVGQLVGYTF

abundance: .
v_gene: TRBV21-1
d_gene: .
j_gene: TRBJ1-6
CDR3nt: TGTGCCAGCAGCAATATCCAGGGCGAGTCACCCCTCCACTTT
CDR3aa: CASSNIQGESPLHF

abundance: once
v_gene: TRBV2
d_gene: .
j_gene: TRBJ2-7
CDR3nt: TGTGCCAGCAGTGAAAGGGGCTCCTACGAGCAGTACTTC
CDR3aa: CASSERGSYEQYF

abundance: .
v_gene: TRBV7-2
d_gene: .
j_gene: TRBJ2-1
CDR3nt: TGTGCCAGCAGCTCCCCGAATATCCACAATGAGCAGTTCTTC
CDR3aa: CASSSPNIHNEQFF

abundance: many
v_gene: TRBV20-1
d_gene: .
j_gene: TRBJ2-7
CDR3nt: TGCAGTGCTAGTCTTCTCCCCCTGAGAACCTACGAGCAGTACTTC
CDR3aa: CSASLLPLRTYEQYF

abundance: .
v_gene: TRBV5-6
d_gene: TRBD1
j_gene: TRBJ2-7
CDR3nt: TGTGCCAGCCGCAAACCGGGACAGGGCTACGAGCAGTACTTC
CDR3aa: CASRKPGQGYEQYF

abundance: .
v_gene: TRBV18
d_gene: .
j_gene: TRBJ1-1
CDR3nt: TGTGCCAGCTCACCCATGCAGGGAACTGAAGCTTTCTTT
CDR3aa: CASSPMQGTEAFF

abundance: many
v_gene: TRBV6-5
d_gene: TRBD1
j_gene: TRBJ2-7
CDR3nt: TGTGCCAGCAGGAAGGACAGGGGGCGCCTCGAGCAGTACTTC
CDR3aa: CASRKDRGRLEQYF

abundance: .
v_gene: TRBV7-6
d_gene: .
j_gene: TRBJ1-1
CDR3nt: TGTGCCAGCAGCTTAGGTATGGGCACTGAAGCTTTCTTT
CDR3aa: CASSLGMGTEAFF

abundance: many
v_gene: TRBV6-5
d_gene: TRBD2
j_gene: TRBJ2-2
CDR3nt: TGTGCCAGCAGCCTAGCGGGGGTCACCGGGGAGCTGTTTTTT
CDR3aa: CASSLAGVTGELFF

abundance: few
v_gene: TRBV24-1
d_gene: .
j_gene: TRBJ2-5
CDR3nt: TGTGCCACCAGTGGGGAAGGGCCCGTCGAGACCCAGTACTTC
CDR3aa: CATSGEGPVETQYF

abundance: few
v_gene: TRBV7-9
d_gene: TRBD2
j_gene: TRBJ2-4
CDR3nt: TGTGCCAGCAGCACTCTAGCGGACAAAGCCAAAAACATTCAGTACTTC
CDR3aa: CASSTLADKAKNIQYF